This T cell receptor beta chain was documented in a study of OX40 agonist ivuxolimab in advanced cancers. As for the study in general: Having had anti-PD-1, anti-PD-L1 or anti-CTLA-4 therapy before was allowed, and 40% to 45% had some.

Assay: immunoSEQ multiplex PCR; the TCRdb copy retains only in-frame clones and omits some. The table includes 50,000 to 65,000 clones, around 90% detected once. This sample comprised CD4+ or CD8+ T cells sorted from blood, obtained in a trial of the OX40 agonist ivuxolimab. This clonotype was obtained from an adult with an advanced solid tumor such as melanoma, head and neck, liver or kidney cancer.

CDR3 sequence (DNA): TGTGCCAGCAGAGTCTCATCGAACACTGAAGCTTTCTTT. It encodes CASRVSSNTEAFF. V usage is TRBV6-1 and J usage is TRBJ1-1; D gene ambiguous. The germline gives CDR1 MNHNS, CDR2 SASEGT. V was trimmed by 6 bases and J by 1 base, leaving 9 bases between them. CDR3 length: 13 residues.